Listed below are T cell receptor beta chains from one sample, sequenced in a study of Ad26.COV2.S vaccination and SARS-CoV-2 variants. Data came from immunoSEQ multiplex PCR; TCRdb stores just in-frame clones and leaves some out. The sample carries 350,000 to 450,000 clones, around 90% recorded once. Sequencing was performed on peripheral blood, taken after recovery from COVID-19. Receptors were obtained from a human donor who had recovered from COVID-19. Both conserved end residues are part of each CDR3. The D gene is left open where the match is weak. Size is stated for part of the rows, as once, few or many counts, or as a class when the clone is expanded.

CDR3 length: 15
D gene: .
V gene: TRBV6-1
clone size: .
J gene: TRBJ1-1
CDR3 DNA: TGTGCCAGCAGTGAAGATAAACTGATGAACACTGAAGCTTTCTTT
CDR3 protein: CASSEDKLMNTEAFF

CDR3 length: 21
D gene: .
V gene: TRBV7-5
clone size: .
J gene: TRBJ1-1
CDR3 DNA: TGTGCCAGAAGCTTACCCTCACTCAGCAGGGTCGGGTGCGTCCGAGACACTGAAGCTTTCTTT
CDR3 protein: CARSLPSLSRVGCVRDTEAFF

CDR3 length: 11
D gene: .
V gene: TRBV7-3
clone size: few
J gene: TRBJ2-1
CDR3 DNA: TGTGCCAGCAGCTTAGACAATGAGCAGTTCTTC
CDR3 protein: CASSLDNEQFF

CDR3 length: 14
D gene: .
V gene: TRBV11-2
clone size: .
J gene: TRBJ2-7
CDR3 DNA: TGTGCCAGCAGCTTAAGTGTAGGGACCCACGAGCAGTACTTC
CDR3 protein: CASSLSVGTHEQYF

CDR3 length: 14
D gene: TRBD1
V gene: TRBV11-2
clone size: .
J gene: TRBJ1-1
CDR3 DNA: TGTGCCAGCAGCGAAGGGGGCGCTTACACTGAAGCTTTCTTT
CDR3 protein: CASSEGGAYTEAFF

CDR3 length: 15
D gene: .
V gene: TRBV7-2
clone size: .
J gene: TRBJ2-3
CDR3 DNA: TGTGCCAGCAGCCTTAGAGGTGACCGCACAGATACGCAGTATTTT
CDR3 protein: CASSLRGDRTDTQYF

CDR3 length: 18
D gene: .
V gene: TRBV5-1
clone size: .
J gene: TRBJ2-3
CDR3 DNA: TGCGCCAGCAGCTTGGCGCCCCTAGAGGTGAGGTCCACAGATACGCAGTATTTT
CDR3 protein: CASSLAPLEVRSTDTQYF

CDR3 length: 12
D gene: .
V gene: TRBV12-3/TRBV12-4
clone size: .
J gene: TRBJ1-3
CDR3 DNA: TGTGCCAGCAGATGGGCTGGAAACACCATATATTTT
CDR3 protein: CASRWAGNTIYF

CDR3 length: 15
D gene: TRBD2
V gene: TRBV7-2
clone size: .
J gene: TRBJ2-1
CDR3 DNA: TGTGCCAGCAGCCCGGGACTAGGAAATTACAATGAGCAGTTCTTC
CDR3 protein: CASSPGLGNYNEQFF

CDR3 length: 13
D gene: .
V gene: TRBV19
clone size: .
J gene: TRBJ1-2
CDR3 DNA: TGTGCCAGTAGTATAGACAGGGAGAAAGGCTACACCTTC
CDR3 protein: CASSIDREKGYTF

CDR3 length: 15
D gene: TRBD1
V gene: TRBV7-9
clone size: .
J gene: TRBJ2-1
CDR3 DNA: TGTGCCAGCATCAGACAGGGGGCGCGGTACAATGAGCAGTTCTTC
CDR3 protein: CASIRQGARYNEQFF

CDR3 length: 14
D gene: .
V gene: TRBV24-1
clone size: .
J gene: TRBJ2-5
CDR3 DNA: TGTGCCACCAGTGCGCCGGGGCGAGGAGAGACCCAGTACTTC
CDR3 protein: CATSAPGRGETQYF

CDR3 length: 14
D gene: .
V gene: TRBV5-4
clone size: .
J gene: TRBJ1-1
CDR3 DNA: TGTGCCAGCAGCTTCGGCATGGGAAACACTGAAGCTTTCTTT
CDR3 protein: CASSFGMGNTEAFF

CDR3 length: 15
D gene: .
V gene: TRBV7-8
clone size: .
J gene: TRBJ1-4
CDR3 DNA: TGTGCCAGCAGCCCCAACGTCATAGGTGTGGGAAAACTGTTTTTT
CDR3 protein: CASSPNVIGVGKLFF

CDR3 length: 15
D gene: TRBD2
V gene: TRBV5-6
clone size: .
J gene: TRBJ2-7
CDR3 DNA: TGTGCCAGCAGCTTGGCGGGGGGTCCAAATTACGAGCAGTACTTC
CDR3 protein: CASSLAGGPNYEQYF

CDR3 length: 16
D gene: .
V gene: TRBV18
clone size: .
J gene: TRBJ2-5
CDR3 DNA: TGTGCCAGCTCAGAAGCCAAGGGGATGTACCAAGAGACCCAGTACTTC
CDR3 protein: CASSEAKGMYQETQYF

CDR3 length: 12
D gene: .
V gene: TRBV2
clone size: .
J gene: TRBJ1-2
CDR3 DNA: TGTGCCAGCAGTGATCGGGGTGGGGGCTACACCTTC
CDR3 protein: CASSDRGGGYTF

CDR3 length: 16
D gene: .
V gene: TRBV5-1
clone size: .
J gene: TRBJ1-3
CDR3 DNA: TGCGCCAGCAGCTTGGACTCGGTCCTCTCTGGAAACACCATATATTTT
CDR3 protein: CASSLDSVLSGNTIYF